The 22 T cell receptor beta chains presented below share a single source sample, sequenced in a study of tumor-infiltrating lymphocytes in primary liver carcinoma. Total RNA (roughly 550 ng) served as template for TCR beta cDNA synthesis primed by a constant-region primer. Library construction for TCR beta comprised three nested multiplex PCR rounds performed with slightly modified ARM-PCR. Amplification in the first two PCR rounds was performed using TRBV1-TRBV30 forward primers and a C-beta reverse primer for 10 cycles each. TCRdb reanalysed the multiplex PCR reads using MiXCR and keeps one entry per CDR3 protein. The repertoire holds approximately 340,000 distinct CDR3 sequences, with around three fifths as singletons. Researchers drew blood RNA from unsorted whole blood and extracted germline DNA as well. The sequenced sample consisted of peripheral blood. These receptors were obtained from a man aged 35 to 55 with primary liver carcinoma and hepatitis B virus infection.

Note on this clonotype: The CDR3 carries no conserved terminal phenylalanine or tryptophan, so it likely arises from a read error. The chain couples TRBV6-6 to TRBJ2-5; a weak D match, TRBD2 (6 bases). CDR1 and CDR2 from the germline V gene are MNHNY and SVGAGI (reference sequence). CDR3 size: 15 residues. Trimming shortened V by 7 bases and J by 5 bases, and 20 bases separated the two germline ends. This CDR3 reads CASTRGWGGYETQYL. In DNA, the CDR3 is TGTGCCAGCACCCGGGGTTGGGGAGGTTACGAGACCCAGTACCTC.

A word on this clonotype: One base away lies a much larger clone, so this may be a sequencing read error. The V and J genes are TRBV4-1 and TRBJ2-1, with 7 bases lining up with TRBD2. The CDR3 contains 15 residues. Germline V gene data show CDR1 as MGHRA and CDR2 as YSYEKL. The CDR3 coding sequence is TGCGCCATCAGCCAAACCGGGACTACGATATCCTGGCAGTTCTTC. Protein: CAISQTGTTISWQFF.

The sample holds one count of this clonotype. This rearrangement joins TRBV6-2 or TRBV6-3 to TRBJ2-5, with D possibly matching TRBD2 (5 bases). V shed 6 bases and J shed 10 bases, with 18 bases lying between them. The CDR3 contains 13 residues. CDR1 and CDR2 from the germline V gene are MNHEY and SVGEGT. CDR3 residues: CASRGSPDGIQYF. The DNA for the CDR3 is TGTGCCAGCAGGGGTAGTCCAGACGGGATCCAGTACTTC.

This clonotype was counted a single time. This may be a read error: a much more frequent sequence differs by one nucleotide. The rearrangement joins TRBV10-1 to TRBJ2-3; D is unclear. Trimming left V 6 bases short and J 1 base short, with 17 bases between. The V gene's germline CDR1 is WNHNN and CDR2 SYGVQD (reference sequence). The CDR3 sequence is 16 residues long. CDR3 nucleotides: TGCGCCAGCAGCGCAGGCGGAAAGGACGGCACAGATACGCAGTATTTT. Its translation: CASSAGGKDGTDTQYF.

With regard to this clonotype: The junction does not match germline at one end; this may be a read error. CDR3 sequence reads: CDSSLSETQYF. CDR3 sequence (DNA): TGTGACAGCAGTTTGTCAGAGACCCAGTACTTC. This chain uses TRBV12-3 or TRBV12-4 with TRBJ2-5; D ambiguous. The CDR3 spans 11 residues.

This clonotype has just a few counts. A much more abundant neighbour one base away suggests this may be a read error. The V gene is TRBV6-2 or TRBV6-3, the J gene TRBJ2-7, with D perhaps TRBD2 (5 bases). The CDR3 length is 13 residues. CDR1 is MNHEY and CDR2 is SVGEGT in the germline V gene. For the CDR3, the DNA is TGTGCCAGCAGGGGCGAGGGAACCTACGTGCAGTACTTC. Translated, it gives CASRGEGTYVQYF.

The chain joins TRBV20-1 to TRBJ2-5; a weak D match, TRBD1 (6 bases). The V gene lost 5 bases and the J gene lost 1 base, with 14 bases spanning the gap. The CDR3 consists of 14 residues. The germline V gene has CDR1 DFQATT and CDR2 SNEGSKA (reference sequence). The CDR3 sequence is CSAYRVPGQETQYF. In nucleotides, the CDR3 is TGCAGTGCTTACAGGGTCCCCGGCCAAGAGACCCAGTACTTC.

The sample holds many counts of this clonotype. V usage is TRBV4-1 and J usage is TRBJ2-7; the D gene is possibly TRBD1 (6 bases). V shed 3 bases and J shed 5 bases, with 14 bases lying between them. The CDR3 is 14 residues long. CDR1 is MGHRA and CDR2 is YSYEKL in the germline V gene. In DNA form, the CDR3 reads TGCGCCAGCAGCCATCTGAGTACAGGGAACGAGCAGTACTTC. Translation: CASSHLSTGNEQYF.

For this clonotype: Relative to the germline gene, one junction end is altered; a read error may explain this. J is TRBJ2-1 and V is TRBV11-2; D gene unclear. This CDR3 contains 12 residues. Germline lookup yields CDR1 SGHAT and CDR2 FQNNGV. The CDR3 DNA sequence: TGTACCAGCAGCTTAGTGTACAGTGAGCGGTTCTTC. This translates into CTSSLVYSERFF.

About this clonotype itself: Lacking the conserved final phenylalanine or tryptophan, this CDR3 likely reflects a read error. The chain has TRBV11-3 and TRBJ2-1; D is unresolved. Germline assignment: CDR1 SGHNT and CDR2 YENEEA. The ends were cut back, 6 bases at V and 6 bases at J, with 12 bases in the middle. CDR3 size: 13 residues. DNA for the CDR3: TGTGCCAGCAGACCCACAGTGGTCAATGAGCAGTTCCTC. As protein: CASRPTVVNEQFL.

The gene calls are TRBV11-2 and TRBJ2-1; TRBD2 matches 7 bases. The trim removed 1 base at V and 2 bases at J, leaving 5 bases unmatched. Germline V CDR1 and CDR2: SGHAT, FQNNGV. The CDR3 runs to 16 residues. The CDR3 is CASSLAGGDPYNEQFF. The CDR3 bases are TGTGCCAGCAGCTTAGCGGGGGGAGACCCCTACAATGAGCAGTTCTTC.

Notes on this clonotype: This could be a read error, since a much larger clone is one nucleotide away. The chain couples TRBV4-2 to TRBJ2-3, with TRBD2 matching 14 bases. The CDR3 contains 18 residues. In germline, CDR1 is LGHNA, CDR2 YNFKEQ. CDR3 DNA sequence: TGTGTCAGCAGCCAAGAAGGACTAGCGGGAGGTTCCACAGATACGCAGTATTTT. As protein: CVSSQEGLAGGSTDTQYF.

This clonotype has just one count. A much larger clone sits a single nucleotide away, making a read error possible. The chain has TRBV6-5 and TRBJ2-3; D gene unclear. The CDR3 has 13 amino acids. Per the germline V gene, CDR1 is MNHEY and CDR2 is SVGAGI. Trimming left V 8 bases short and J 6 bases short, with 15 bases between. The DNA of the CDR3 is TGTGCCAGCTGTTGGGTTCTGCAGGATACGCAGTATTTT. As protein: CASCWVLQDTQYF.

The table lists this clonotype with many counts. V usage is TRBV6-5 and J usage is TRBJ2-3; no clear D gene. Germline V gives CDR1 MNHEY, CDR2 SVGAGI. V was pared by 6 bases and J by 3 bases, with 13 bases between. The CDR3 is 14 residues long. CDR3 loop: CASRPEDATDTQYF. The CDR3 coding sequence is TGTGCCAGCAGGCCTGAGGACGCTACAGATACGCAGTATTTT.

Note on this clonotype: One junction end disagrees with the germline gene, perhaps due to a read error. For the CDR3, the DNA is TGTGCCAGGCCCTACGGCGGGGATCGCAATTCACGCCTCCACTTT. Residues: CARPYGGDRNSRLHF. V usage is TRBV11-2 and J usage is TRBJ1-6; D call uncertain. CDR1 SGHAT and CDR2 FQNNGV come from the germline V gene. The CDR3 is made up of 15 amino acids. Using reference TRBV11-2 and TRBJ1-6 for the parts outside the CDR3, the full variable domain is EAGVAQSPRYKIIEKRQSVAFWCNPISGHATLYWYQQILGQGPKLLIQFQNNGVVDDSQLPKDRFSAERLKGVDSTLKIQPAKLEDSAVYLCARPYGGDRNSRLHFGNGTRLTVT.

This clonotype was seen a few times. The rearrangement joins TRBV7-9 to TRBJ2-5; D is ambiguous. This CDR3 has 12 residues. Trimming removed 5 bases at V and 5 bases at J, with 9 bases between. Germline V gene lookup returns CDR1 SEHNR and CDR2 FQNEAQ (reference sequence). CDR3 region: CASSPGSETQYF. CDR3 DNA sequence: TGTGCCAGCAGCCCGGGCTCGGAGACCCAGTACTTC. Full variable domain (missing parts from reference TRBV7-9 and TRBJ2-5): DTGVSQNPRHKITKRGQNVTFRCDPISEHNRLYWYRQTLGQGPEFLTYFQNEAQLEKSRLLSDRFSAERPKGSFSTLEIQRTEQGDSAMYLCASSPGSETQYFGPGTRLLVL.

CDR3 sequence (DNA): TGTGCCAGCACAAAAGGGGTTGAACAGTACTTC. Its protein product is CASTKGVEQYF. The chain has TRBV11-2 and TRBJ2-7; weak D call: TRBD1 (5 bases). The germline V and J ends were trimmed by 7 bases and 10 bases, with 14 bases remaining between them. The CDR3 runs 11 residues. Germline V gives CDR1 SGHAT, CDR2 FQNNGV.

This clonotype was seen repeatedly, ten times or more. V and J are TRBV29-1 and TRBJ2-5, with TRBD2 identical over 10 bases. This CDR3 region has 15 residues. Looked up from germline, CDR1 is SQVTM and CDR2 is ANQGSEA. Germline trimming cut 7 bases from V and 1 base from J; bases unmatched to any gene: 9. The CDR3 DNA is TGCAGCGCTCCGGGGCTAGCGGGAGCCCAAGAGACCCAGTACTTC. Amino acid sequence: CSAPGLAGAQETQYF.

Note on this clonotype: A much larger clonotype is one base distant, so this may be a read error. This is likely a read error, given that the CDR3 carries no conserved phenylalanine or tryptophan at its end. This chain uses TRBV29-1 with TRBJ1-1; a possible D gene is TRBD1 (6 bases). Deletions cut 3 bases from V and 4 bases from J, with 18 bases between. Germline V gene lookup returns CDR1 SQVTM and CDR2 ANQGSEA. The CDR3 is made up of 15 amino acids. For the CDR3, the DNA is TGCAGCGTTGACCAAAGAGGGGGTCGGGCCACTGAAGCTTTCTCT. Translating it yields CSVDQRGGRATEAFS.

For this clonotype: With a much larger clone just one base away, this may be a read error. The rearrangement links TRBV12-3 or TRBV12-4 to TRBJ2-3; D tentatively fits TRBD1 or TRBD2 (5 bases each). The CDR3 is made up of 11 amino acids. V lost 5 bases and J lost 9, with 9 bases in between. Here the CDR3 reads CASSRGVTQYF. The CDR3 nucleotides read TGTGCCAGCAGTCGAGGGGTGACGCAGTATTTT.

The V and J genes are TRBV6-2 or TRBV6-3 and TRBJ2-3, with 8 bases identical to TRBD2. Germline assignment: CDR1 MNHEY and CDR2 SVGEGT. The V segment lost 0 bases and the J segment 0 bases; nucleotides outside the gene matches: 11. This CDR3 contains 19 residues. As DNA, the CDR3 is TGTGCCAGCAGTTACTCGAAAGGACTAGCAGAGCCGAGCACAGATACGCAGTATTTT. Translated: CASSYSKGLAEPSTDTQYF.

This clonotype appeared a single time. With a much larger clone just one base away, this may be a read error. This rearrangement joins TRBV12-3 or TRBV12-4 to TRBJ2-7; D is undetermined. The CDR3 is 16 amino acids. This CDR3 is CSSSFVSGPSLYEQYF. Here the CDR3 DNA reads TGTTCCAGCAGTTTTGTCTCCGGGCCATCCCTCTACGAGCAGTACTTC.